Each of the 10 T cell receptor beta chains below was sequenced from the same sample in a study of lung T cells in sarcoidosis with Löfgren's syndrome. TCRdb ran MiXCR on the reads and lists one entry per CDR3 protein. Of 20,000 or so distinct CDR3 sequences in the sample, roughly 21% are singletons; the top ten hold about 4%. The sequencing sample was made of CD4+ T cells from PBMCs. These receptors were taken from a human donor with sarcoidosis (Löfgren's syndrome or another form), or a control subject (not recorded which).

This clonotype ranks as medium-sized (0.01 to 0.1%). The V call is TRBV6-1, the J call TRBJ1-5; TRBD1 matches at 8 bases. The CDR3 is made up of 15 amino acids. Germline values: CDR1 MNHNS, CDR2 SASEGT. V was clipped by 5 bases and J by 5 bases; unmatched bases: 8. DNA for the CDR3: TGTGCCAGCAGTCCGGGGACAGGATCTGATCAGCCCCAGCATTTT. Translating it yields CASSPGTGSDQPQHF.

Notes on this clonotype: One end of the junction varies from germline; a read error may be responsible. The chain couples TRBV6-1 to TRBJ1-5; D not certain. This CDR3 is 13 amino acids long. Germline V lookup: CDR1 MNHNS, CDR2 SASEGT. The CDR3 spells CASIEADDWPQHF. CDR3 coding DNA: TGTGCCAGCATTGAAGCGGACGATTGGCCCCAGCATTTT.

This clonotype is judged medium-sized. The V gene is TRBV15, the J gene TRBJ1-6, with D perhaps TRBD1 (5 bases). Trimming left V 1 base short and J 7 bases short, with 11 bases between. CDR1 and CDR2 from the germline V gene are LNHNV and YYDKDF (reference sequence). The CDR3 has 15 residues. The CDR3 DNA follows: TGTGCCACCAGCAGAGGAAGGGACGGAAATTCACCCCTCCACTTT. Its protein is CATSRGRDGNSPLHF. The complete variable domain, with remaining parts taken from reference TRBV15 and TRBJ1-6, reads DAMVIQNPRYQVTQFGKPVTLSCSQTLNHNVMYWYQQKSSQAPKLLFHYYDKDFNNEADTPDNFQSRRPNTSFCFLDIRSPGLGDTAMYLCATSRGRDGNSPLHFGNGTRLTVT.

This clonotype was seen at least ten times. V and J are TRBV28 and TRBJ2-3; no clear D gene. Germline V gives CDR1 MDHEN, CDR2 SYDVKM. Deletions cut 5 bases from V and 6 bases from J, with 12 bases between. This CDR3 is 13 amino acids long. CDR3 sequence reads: CASSANDKDTQYF. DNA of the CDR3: TGTGCCAGCAGTGCAAACGACAAGGATACGCAGTATTTT.

The CDR3 region is CASRIGGDTEAFF. The CDR3, as DNA: TGTGCCAGCAGAATAGGGGGGGACACTGAAGCTTTCTTT. The rearrangement uses TRBV12-3 or TRBV12-4 and TRBJ1-1; perhaps TRBD1 as D (6 bases). The length of the CDR3 is 13 residues. Trimming removed 6 bases from V and 3 bases from J, with 11 bases in between.

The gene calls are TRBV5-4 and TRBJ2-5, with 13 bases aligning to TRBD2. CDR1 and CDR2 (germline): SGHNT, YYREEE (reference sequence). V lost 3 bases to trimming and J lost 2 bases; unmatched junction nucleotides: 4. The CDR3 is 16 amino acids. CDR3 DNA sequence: TGTGCCAGCAGCTCCGGACTAGCGGGAGCACAAGAGACCCAGTACTTC. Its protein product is CASSSGLAGAQETQYF.

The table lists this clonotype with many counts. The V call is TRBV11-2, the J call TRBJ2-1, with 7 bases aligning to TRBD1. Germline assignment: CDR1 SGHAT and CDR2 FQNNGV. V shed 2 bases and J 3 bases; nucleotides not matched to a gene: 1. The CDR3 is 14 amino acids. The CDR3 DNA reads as TGTGCCAGCAGCTTAAGGGACAGCTACAATGAGCAGTTCTTC. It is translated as CASSLRDSYNEQFF.

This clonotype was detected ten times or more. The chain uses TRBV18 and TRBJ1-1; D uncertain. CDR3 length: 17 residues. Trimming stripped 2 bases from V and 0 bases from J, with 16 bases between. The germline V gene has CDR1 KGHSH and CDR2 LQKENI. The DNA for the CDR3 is TGTGCCAGCTCACCAGAAATCCAGCCCGTCATGAACACTGAAGCTTTCTTT. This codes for CASSPEIQPVMNTEAFF.

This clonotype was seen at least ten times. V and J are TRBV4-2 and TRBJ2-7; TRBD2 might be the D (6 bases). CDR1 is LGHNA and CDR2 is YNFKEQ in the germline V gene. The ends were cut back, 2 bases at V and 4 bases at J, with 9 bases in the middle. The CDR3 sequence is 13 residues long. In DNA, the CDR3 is TGTGCCAGCAGCCAAACCGGGGGTTACGAGCAGTACTTC. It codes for CASSQTGGYEQYF.

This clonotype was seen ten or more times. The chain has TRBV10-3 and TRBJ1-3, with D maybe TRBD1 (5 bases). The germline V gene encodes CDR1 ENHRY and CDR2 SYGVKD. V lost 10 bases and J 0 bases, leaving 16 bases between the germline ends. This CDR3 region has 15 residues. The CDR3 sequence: CATSAQQGSGNTIYF. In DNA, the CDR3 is TGTGCCACCAGCGCCCAGCAGGGCTCTGGAAACACCATATATTTT.